A selection of T cell receptor beta chains follows, all from one sample in a study of T cell repertoires and HLA-DP antigens. Profiling relied on immunoSEQ multiplex PCR, and the TCRdb table lists in-frame clones only, not all of them. The table lists about 73,000 clones, about four fifths of them singletons, with 1.5% to 2% in the top ten. These TCRs are of unknown antigen specificity. Sequenced input: CD4+ T cells from PBMCs. The source of these receptors is a man aged 55-75 years in good health and CMV-seronegative. Both conserved end residues are part of each CDR3. The D gene is left open where the match is weak. Part of the rows lack a size; the others show once, few, many or a class for expanded clones.

v_call: TRBV9; clone_size: -; d_call: -; j_call: TRBJ2-3; cdr3_aa: CASSALDRGDTQYF; cdr3_nt: TGTGCCAGCAGCGCCCTGGACAGAGGGGATACGCAGTATTTT
v_call: TRBV19; clone_size: -; d_call: -; j_call: TRBJ2-5; cdr3_aa: CASSMRWRETQYF; cdr3_nt: TGTGCCAGTAGTATGCGGTGGCGAGAGACCCAGTACTTC
v_call: TRBV7-2; clone_size: -; d_call: -; j_call: TRBJ1-5; cdr3_aa: CASSLDGSGTGPQHF; cdr3_nt: TGTGCCAGCAGCTTAGACGGATCCGGGACTGGGCCCCAGCATTTT
v_call: TRBV30; clone_size: -; d_call: TRBD2; j_call: TRBJ2-1; cdr3_aa: CAWTSLAGGYNEQFF; cdr3_nt: TGTGCCTGGACCTCGCTAGCGGGAGGTTACAATGAGCAGTTCTTC
v_call: TRBV18; clone_size: -; d_call: -; j_call: TRBJ2-2; cdr3_aa: CASSPQTGELFF; cdr3_nt: TGTGCCAGCTCTCCTCAAACCGGGGAGCTGTTTTTT
v_call: TRBV13; clone_size: once; d_call: TRBD2; j_call: TRBJ2-3; cdr3_aa: CASSRGTSGGDNTQYF; cdr3_nt: TGTGCCAGCAGCCGTGGCACTAGCGGGGGGGACAATACGCAGTATTTT
v_call: TRBV7-8; clone_size: few; d_call: TRBD1; j_call: TRBJ1-5; cdr3_aa: CASRESGQGNNQPQHF; cdr3_nt: TGTGCCAGCAGGGAATCGGGACAGGGAAACAATCAGCCCCAGCATTTT
v_call: TRBV6-5; clone_size: -; d_call: -; j_call: TRBJ1-4; cdr3_aa: CASSYSPGVEEKLFF; cdr3_nt: TGTGCCAGCAGTTACTCACCCGGGGTTGAGGAAAAACTGTTTTTT
v_call: TRBV28; clone_size: -; d_call: -; j_call: TRBJ1-2; cdr3_aa: CASSRGYGYTF; cdr3_nt: TGTGCCAGCAGTCGAGGGTATGGCTACACCTTC
v_call: TRBV9; clone_size: -; d_call: -; j_call: TRBJ2-1; cdr3_aa: CASSVVGLPYNEQFF; cdr3_nt: TGTGCCAGCAGCGTAGTGGGCCTTCCCTACAATGAGCAGTTCTTC
v_call: TRBV12-5; clone_size: -; d_call: -; j_call: TRBJ1-2; cdr3_aa: CASGLVGGNYGYTF; cdr3_nt: TGTGCTAGTGGTTTGGTAGGGGGTAACTATGGCTACACCTTC
v_call: TRBV10-3; clone_size: -; d_call: -; j_call: TRBJ1-1; cdr3_aa: CAISEKVSEAFF; cdr3_nt: TGTGCCATCAGTGAAAAGGTCTCTGAAGCTTTCTTT
v_call: TRBV5-1; clone_size: few; d_call: -; j_call: TRBJ2-2; cdr3_aa: CASSLQRRTGELFF; cdr3_nt: TGCGCCAGCAGCTTGCAACGGAGAACCGGGGAGCTGTTTTTT
v_call: TRBV4-3; clone_size: -; d_call: -; j_call: TRBJ2-5; cdr3_aa: CASSQDIKETQYF; cdr3_nt: TGCGCCAGCAGCCAAGATATAAAAGAGACCCAGTACTTC
v_call: TRBV5-1; clone_size: -; d_call: -; j_call: TRBJ2-5; cdr3_aa: CASSGGTPAETQYF; cdr3_nt: TGCGCCAGCAGCGGCGGGACTCCTGCAGAGACCCAGTACTTC
v_call: TRBV19; clone_size: -; d_call: TRBD1; j_call: TRBJ1-2; cdr3_aa: CASAGQGSGYTF; cdr3_nt: TGTGCCAGTGCGGGACAGGGCAGTGGCTACACCTTC
v_call: TRBV6-6; clone_size: -; d_call: TRBD1; j_call: TRBJ2-5; cdr3_aa: CASSSSGQGLETQYF; cdr3_nt: TGTGCCAGCAGCTCTTCGGGACAGGGGTTGGAGACCCAGTACTTC
v_call: TRBV5-1; clone_size: -; d_call: -; j_call: TRBJ1-3; cdr3_aa: CASSLGANSGNTIYF; cdr3_nt: TGCGCCAGCAGCTTGGGGGCGAACTCTGGAAACACCATATATTTT
v_call: TRBV5-1; clone_size: medium-sized; d_call: -; j_call: TRBJ1-6; cdr3_aa: CASSLERDPYNSPLHF; cdr3_nt: TGCGCCAGCAGCTTGGAGCGGGACCCCTATAATTCACCCCTCCACTTT
v_call: TRBV9; clone_size: -; d_call: TRBD1; j_call: TRBJ1-1; cdr3_aa: CASSVGSRDRVTMNTEAFF; cdr3_nt: TGTGCCAGCAGCGTAGGATCCCGGGACAGGGTGACTATGAACACTGAAGCTTTCTTT
v_call: TRBV7-9; clone_size: few; d_call: -; j_call: TRBJ1-2; cdr3_aa: CASSYQLYGYTF; cdr3_nt: TGTGCCAGCAGCTACCAGCTGTATGGCTACACCTTC
v_call: TRBV2; clone_size: few; d_call: TRBD1; j_call: TRBJ1-3; cdr3_aa: CASRAGTGGNTIYF; cdr3_nt: TGTGCCAGCAGGGCCGGGACAGGTGGAAACACCATATATTTT
v_call: TRBV5-1; clone_size: -; d_call: TRBD2; j_call: TRBJ2-1; cdr3_aa: CASSGPGTSGANEQFF; cdr3_nt: TGCGCCAGCAGCGGGCCCGGGACTAGCGGGGCTAATGAGCAGTTCTTC
v_call: TRBV6-1; clone_size: -; d_call: TRBD2; j_call: TRBJ2-1; cdr3_aa: CASSAGTELAGGLNEQFF; cdr3_nt: TGTGCCAGCAGTGCTGGGACGGAACTAGCGGGAGGGCTGAATGAGCAGTTCTTC
v_call: TRBV10-3; clone_size: -; d_call: -; j_call: TRBJ1-3; cdr3_aa: CAISADGNTIYF; cdr3_nt: TGTGCCATCAGTGCGGATGGAAACACCATATATTTT
v_call: TRBV30; clone_size: -; d_call: -; j_call: TRBJ2-7; cdr3_aa: CAWSVLGEQYF; cdr3_nt: TGTGCCTGGAGTGTACTGGGGGAGCAGTACTTC
v_call: TRBV5-4; clone_size: few; d_call: -; j_call: TRBJ1-5; cdr3_aa: CASSWGVNQPQHF; cdr3_nt: TGTGCCAGCAGCTGGGGGGTCAATCAGCCCCAGCATTTT
v_call: TRBV28; clone_size: -; d_call: -; j_call: TRBJ2-1; cdr3_aa: CASSSLLPPNEQFF; cdr3_nt: TGTGCCAGCAGTTCCCTTCTTCCCCCCAATGAGCAGTTCTTC
v_call: TRBV27; clone_size: -; d_call: -; j_call: TRBJ2-5; cdr3_aa: CASRNFERETQYF; cdr3_nt: TGTGCCAGCAGAAATTTTGAGAGGGAGACCCAGTACTTC
v_call: TRBV4-1; clone_size: -; d_call: TRBD2; j_call: TRBJ2-7; cdr3_aa: CASSQSGLAGAYEQYF; cdr3_nt: TGCGCCAGCAGCCAGTCGGGGCTAGCGGGGGCCTACGAGCAGTACTTC
v_call: TRBV19; clone_size: -; d_call: TRBD2; j_call: TRBJ2-5; cdr3_aa: CASSATGGGETQYF; cdr3_nt: TGTGCCAGTAGTGCGACGGGAGGGGGAGAGACCCAGTACTTC